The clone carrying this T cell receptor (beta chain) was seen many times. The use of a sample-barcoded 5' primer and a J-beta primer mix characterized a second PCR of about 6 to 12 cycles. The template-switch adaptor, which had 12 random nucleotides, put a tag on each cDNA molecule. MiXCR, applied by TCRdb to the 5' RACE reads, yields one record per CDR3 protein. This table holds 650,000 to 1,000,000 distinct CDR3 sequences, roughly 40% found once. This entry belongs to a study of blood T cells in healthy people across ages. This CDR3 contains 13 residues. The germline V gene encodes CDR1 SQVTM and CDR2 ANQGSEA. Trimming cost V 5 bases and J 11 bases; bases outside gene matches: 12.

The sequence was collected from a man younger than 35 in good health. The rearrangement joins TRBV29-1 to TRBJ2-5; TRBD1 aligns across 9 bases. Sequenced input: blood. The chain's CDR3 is CSVLGQGLGEQYF. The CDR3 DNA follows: TGCAGCGTTCTGGGACAGGGCCTGGGTGAGCAGTACTTC.